The 19 T cell receptor beta chains given below trace back to one sample, sequenced in a study of T-cell reconstitution after alpha-beta-depleted transplantation in children. The library targeted TCRbeta and was prepared with unique molecular identifiers. TCRdb re-analysed the PCR reads in MiXCR, keeping a single row per CDR3 protein. The sample lists about 980,000 distinct CDR3 sequences, about 29% occurring once. The sample was PBMCs, mostly from graft donor cells, taken 360 days after TCRalphabeta/CD19-depleted stem cell transplant. All receptors come from a boy younger than two who had a stem cell transplant for SCID, so the T cells may come from the graft donor.

J is TRBJ2-1 and V is TRBV5-1; D is unresolved. The CDR3 runs to 15 residues. V lost 0 bases to trimming and J lost 0 bases, with 7 bases between them. CDR1 SGHRS and CDR2 YFSETQ come from the germline V gene. The CDR3 DNA reads TGCGCCAGCAGCTTGGCGGCCGACTCCTACAATGAGCAGTTCTTC. It yields the protein CASSLAADSYNEQFF.

This clonotype was recorded many times. The chain carries TRBV5-1 and TRBJ1-2, with TRBD1 matching 10 bases. Germline CDR1 SGHRS, CDR2 YFSETQ. This CDR3 is built from 14 residues. After removal of 1 base from V and 8 bases from J, the junction contained 5 bases not matched to a gene. CDR3 sequence (DNA): TGCGCCAGCAGCTTGTCGGGACAGGGGCCCGGCTACACCTTC. Its protein product is CASSLSGQGPGYTF.

J is TRBJ2-5 and V is TRBV18, with 16 bases lining up with TRBD2. Losses at the gene ends were 4 bases for V and 1 base for J; bases not matched to a gene: 3. Germline CDR1 and CDR2: KGHSH and LQKENI. The CDR3 covers 17 residues. This CDR3 is CASSRGTSGGVQETQYF. The CDR3 nucleotides read TGTGCCAGCTCACGAGGGACTAGCGGGGGGGTCCAAGAGACCCAGTACTTC.

This clonotype turned up a few times. The chain combines TRBV2 with TRBJ2-4; D is ambiguous. This CDR3 is 12 amino acids long. The V gene lost 1 base and the J gene lost 8 bases, with 6 bases spanning the gap. Germline CDR1 reads SNHLY; CDR2 reads FYNNEI. DNA for the CDR3: TGTGCCAGCAGTGAAGAAAGGTACATTCAGTACTTC. This sequence encodes CASSEERYIQYF.

This clonotype has more than one count but fewer than ten. This chain joins TRBV9 and TRBJ2-7; no clear D gene. V was clipped by 0 bases and J by 3 bases, with 16 bases between them. The CDR3 extends over 16 amino acids. Germline CDR1 and CDR2: SGDLS and YYNGEE. In DNA, the CDR3 is TGTGCCAGCAGCGTAGCCTGGGCAGGAGATTTCTACGAGCAGTACTTC. It codes for CASSVAWAGDFYEQYF. Filled out from reference TRBV9 and TRBJ2-7, the complete variable domain reads DSGVTQTPKHLITATGQRVTLRCSPRSGDLSVYWYQQSLDQGLQFLIQYYNGEERAKGNILERFSAQQFPDLHSELNLSSLELGDSALYFCASSVAWAGDFYEQYFGPGTRLTVT.

The chain employs TRBV27 and TRBJ2-2, with a weak D call TRBD2 (6 bases). Deletions cut 3 bases from V and 6 bases from J, with 14 bases between. The CDR3 sequence is 15 residues long. CDR1 is MNHEY, CDR2 SMNVEV, per germline (reference sequence). CDR3 DNA sequence: TGTGCCAGCAGTTTCGGGAGTGGAGGGTCCGGGGAGCTGTTTTTT. Translating it yields CASSFGSGGSGELFF.

This clonotype came up a few times. This chain links TRBV5-6 with TRBJ2-4; 10 bases map to TRBD1. CDR1 and CDR2 (germline): SGHDT, YYEEEE. This CDR3 has 18 amino acids. J was trimmed by 0 bases and V by 6 bases; bases with no gene match: 12. CDR3 region: CASTPGQGSPLAKNIQYF. The CDR3, as DNA: TGTGCCAGCACCCCGGGACAGGGGTCGCCGTTAGCCAAAAACATTCAGTACTTC.

The chain has TRBV7-9 and TRBJ2-7; 9 positions agree with TRBD1. Germline V gene lookup returns CDR1 SEHNR and CDR2 FQNEAQ (reference sequence). The CDR3 has 15 residues. The J segment lost 1 base and the V segment lost 8 bases, leaving 9 bases of the junction unmatched. The CDR3 spells CASAPRDRASYEQYF. Written as DNA, the CDR3 is TGTGCCAGCGCGCCCCGGGACAGGGCTTCCTACGAGCAGTACTTC.

This chain joins TRBV3-1 and TRBJ2-2; D gene ambiguous. Germline V CDR1 and CDR2: LGHDT, YNNKEL (reference sequence). V dropped 0 bases and J dropped 13 bases, with 12 bases sitting between them. This CDR3 region has 13 residues. The CDR3 DNA is TGTGCCAGCAGCCAAGATCACTCCGGGCGGCTGTTTTTT. This sequence encodes CASSQDHSGRLFF.

CDR3 sequence reads: CASSHAGGVGSYNEQFF. CDR3 DNA sequence: TGCGCCAGCAGCCATGCGGGCGGGGTAGGCTCCTACAATGAGCAGTTCTTC. The chain is built from TRBV4-3 and TRBJ2-1; D is perhaps TRBD2 (6 bases). The germline CDR1 and CDR2 sequences are LGHNA and YSLEER. The CDR3 consists of 17 residues. Trimming pared 3 bases from V and 0 bases from J, leaving 15 bases between.

The chain is built from TRBV7-2 and TRBJ2-7, with TRBD1 as a possible D gene (6 bases). V lost 1 base, J lost 6 bases, and 16 bases lay in between. The CDR3 has 15 residues. Germline lookup yields CDR1 SGHTA and CDR2 FQGNSA. CDR3 protein: CASSLGWVRGGEQYF. CDR3 DNA: TGTGCCAGCAGCTTAGGATGGGTACGAGGGGGCGAGCAGTACTTC.

A note on this clonotype: A much larger clone differs by one base, so this may be a read error. V usage is TRBV6-1 and J usage is TRBJ1-3; the D gene is possibly TRBD1 (5 bases). CDR3 length: 14 residues. Germline V gene sequence: CDR1 MNHNS, CDR2 SASEGT. The CDR3, as DNA: TGTGCCAGCAGGACGGACATCTCTGGAAACACCGTATATTTT. Translating gives CASRTDISGNTVYF.

This clonotype was seen a few times. The chain's CDR3 is CASSELLRTVWETQYF. As DNA, the CDR3 is TGTGCCAGCAGCGAACTCCTGCGAACCGTATGGGAGACCCAGTACTTC. The genes are TRBV7-2 and TRBJ2-5; D gene ambiguous. The CDR3 spans 16 residues. Germline V gene sequence: CDR1 SGHTA, CDR2 FQGNSA. Deletions cut 5 bases from V and 5 bases from J, with 21 bases between.

In this sample, this clonotype turned up a few times. The V gene is TRBV28, the J gene TRBJ2-3; 7 bases map to TRBD2. From germline, CDR1 is MDHEN and CDR2 SYDVKM. The CDR3 runs 15 residues. V was clipped by 4 bases and J by 2 bases; unmatched bases: 6. The DNA for the CDR3 is TGTGCCAGCAGTTCCTCTAGCGGTTACACAGATACGCAGTATTTT. It specifies CASSSSSGYTDTQYF. Full variable domain (outside the CDR3, taken from reference TRBV28 and TRBJ2-3): DVKVTQSSRYLVKRTGEKVFLECVQDMDHENMFWYRQDPGLGLRLIYFSYDVKMKEKGDIPEGYSVSREKKERFSLILESASTNQTSMYLCASSSSSGYTDTQYFGPGTRLTVL.

The chain has TRBV5-1 and TRBJ2-1, with 10 bases aligning to TRBD1. Trimming cost V 0 bases and J 6 bases; bases outside gene matches: 6. CDR1 is SGHRS and CDR2 is YFSETQ in the germline V gene. The CDR3 has 16 residues. The CDR3 is CASSLVGDRGGNEQFF. As DNA, the CDR3 is TGCGCCAGCAGCTTGGTGGGGGACAGGGGAGGCAATGAGCAGTTCTTC. Supplemented by reference TRBV5-1 and TRBJ2-1, the full variable domain reads KAGVTQTPRYLIKTRGQQVTLSCSPISGHRSVSWYQQTPGQGLQFLFEYFSETQRNKGNFPGRFSGRQFSNSRSEMNVSTLELGDSALYLCASSLVGDRGGNEQFFGPGTRLTVL.

Ten or more counts support this clonotype. The chain links TRBV28 to TRBJ2-1, with TRBD1 matching over 10 bases. Germline CDR1 is MDHEN and CDR2 is SYDVKM. This CDR3 has 16 residues. Trimming cost V 3 bases and J 6 bases; bases outside gene matches: 8. This CDR3 is CASSLWGQGFSNEQFF. DNA of the CDR3: TGTGCCAGCAGTTTGTGGGGACAGGGGTTCAGCAATGAGCAGTTCTTC.

The rearrangement joins TRBV29-1 to TRBJ2-4, with D perhaps matching TRBD2 (5 bases). V dropped 7 bases and J dropped 1 base, with 17 bases sitting between them. Germline V gene sequence: CDR1 SQVTM, CDR2 ANQGSEA. This CDR3 spans 15 amino acids. CDR3 nucleotides: TGCAGCGCCGACGAAACTAGAGCGGCCAAAAACATTCAGTACTTC. Translation: CSADETRAAKNIQYF.

This clonotype was counted a few times. This rearrangement joins TRBV6-1 to TRBJ1-3, with TRBD1 as a possible D gene (5 bases). Between the trimmed V and J ends, which lost 6 bases and 4 bases, there was a span of 16 bases. Germline values: CDR1 MNHNS, CDR2 SASEGT. CDR3 length equals 15 residues. The CDR3 reads CASSFQGRDGNTIYF. For the CDR3, the DNA is TGTGCCAGCAGCTTCCAGGGTCGGGACGGAAACACCATATATTTT.

This clonotype was seen ten or more times. Written as DNA, the CDR3 is TGTGCCAGCACCCCATCGCTAGCGATTACCCAGTACTTC. The encoded protein is CASTPSLAITQYF. The chain employs TRBV6-1 and TRBJ2-5; tentatively, D is TRBD2 (6 bases). With 7 bases removed from V and 8 bases from J, the gap between germline ends came to 17 bases. Looked up from germline, CDR1 is MNHNS and CDR2 is SASEGT. The CDR3 consists of 13 residues.